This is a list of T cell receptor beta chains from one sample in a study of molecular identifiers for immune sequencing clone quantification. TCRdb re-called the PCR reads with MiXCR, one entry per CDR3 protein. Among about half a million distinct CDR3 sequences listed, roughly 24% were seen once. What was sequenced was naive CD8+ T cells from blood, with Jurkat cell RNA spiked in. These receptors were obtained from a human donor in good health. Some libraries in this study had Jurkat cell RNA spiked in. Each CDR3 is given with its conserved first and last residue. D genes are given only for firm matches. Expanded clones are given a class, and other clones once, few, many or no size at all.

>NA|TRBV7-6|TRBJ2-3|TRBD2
TGTGCCAGCAGCATTTACCCTAGCGGGGATGTATATACGCAGTATTTT
CASSIYPSGDVYTQYF
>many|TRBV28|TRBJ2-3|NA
TGTGCCAGCAGTTTGATTACACTAGAGGATAGCACAGATACGCAGTATTTT
CASSLITLEDSTDTQYF
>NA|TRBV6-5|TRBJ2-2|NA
TGTGCCAGCAGTTACGCGGACATGGTGACCGGGGAGCTGTTTTTT
CASSYADMVTGELFF
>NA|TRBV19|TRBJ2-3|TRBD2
TGTGCCAGTAGCCCTGGGGGGGTAAAAGGAGATACGCAGTATTTT
CASSPGGVKGDTQYF
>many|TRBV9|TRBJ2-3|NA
TGTGCCAGCAGCGTAGGAGCGGCAGATACGCAGTATTTT
CASSVGAADTQYF
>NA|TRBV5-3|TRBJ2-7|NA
TGTGCCAGCCAAACGGGGGTCGGGTACGAGCAGTACTTC
CASQTGVGYEQYF
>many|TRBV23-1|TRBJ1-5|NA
TGCGCCAGCAGTCAATCGCCGGGCGAGGTCAAGGAGCCCCAGCATTTT
CASSQSPGEVKEPQHF
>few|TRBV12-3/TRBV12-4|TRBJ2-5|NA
TGTGCCAGCAGTTTAGCGCGGGGAGAGACCCAGTACTTC
CASSLARGETQYF
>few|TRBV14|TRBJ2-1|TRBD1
TGTGCCAGCAGCCTCGGACAGGGTAACTCCTACAATGAGCAGTTCTTC
CASSLGQGNSYNEQFF
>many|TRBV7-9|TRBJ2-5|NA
TGTGCCAGCAGCGCAGACAAATTCCAAGAGACCCAGTACTTC
CASSADKFQETQYF
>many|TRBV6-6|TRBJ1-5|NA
TGTGCCAGCAGCTTTGGACAGTATAGCAATCAGCCCCAGCATTTT
CASSFGQYSNQPQHF
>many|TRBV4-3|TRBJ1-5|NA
TGCGCCAGCAGCCAAGATTGGCAGGGCGGGCAGCCCCAGCATTTT
CASSQDWQGGQPQHF
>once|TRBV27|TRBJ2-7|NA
TGTGCCAGCAGTCTCTTCTGGCGGGCAGACTACGAGCAGTACTTC
CASSLFWRADYEQYF
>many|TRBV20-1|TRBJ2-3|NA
TGCAGTGCTGGGACGAAAAAGGACTGGGCGTTACAAGATACGCAGTATTTT
CSAGTKKDWALQDTQYF
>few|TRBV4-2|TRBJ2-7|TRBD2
TGTGCCAGCAGCCAACAAGGGACTAGCGGCGCCTACGAGCAGTACTTC
CASSQQGTSGAYEQYF
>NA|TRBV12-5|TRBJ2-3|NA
TGTGCTAGTGGTTTGTCGGGTTCGGCAGATACGCAGTATTTT
CASGLSGSADTQYF
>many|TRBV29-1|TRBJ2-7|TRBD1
TGCAGCGTTGAATGGACACCCAGGGGGGAGCAGTACTTC
CSVEWTPRGEQYF
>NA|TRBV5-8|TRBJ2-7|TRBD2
TGTGCCAGCAGACCTATTAGCGGGGTCTACTCCTACGAGCAGTACTTC
CASRPISGVYSYEQYF
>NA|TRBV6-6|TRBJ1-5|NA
TGTGCCAGCAGTTACCGTGAAGGGGGTACTAATCAGCCCCAGCATTTT
CASSYREGGTNQPQHF
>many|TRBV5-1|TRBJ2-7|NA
TGCGCCAGCAGCTTGGAAAGCTTTGACGTGGGCGAGCAGTACTTC
CASSLESFDVGEQYF
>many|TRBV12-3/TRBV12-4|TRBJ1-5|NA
TGTGCCAGCAGCCCACGTGGCAGGACCCGCGGGCATTTT
CASSPRGRTRGHF
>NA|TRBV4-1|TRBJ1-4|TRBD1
TGCGCCAGCAGCCAAGAGGACAGGTTTAATGAAAAACTGTTTTTT
CASSQEDRFNEKLFF
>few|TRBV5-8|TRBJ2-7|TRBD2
TGTGCCAGCAGCCCCCCTCTAGCGGGTGTCTCCTACGAGCAGTACTTC
CASSPPLAGVSYEQYF
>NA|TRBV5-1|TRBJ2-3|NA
TGCGCCAGCAGCTTGTACTCAGCTTTCACAGATACGCAGTATTTT
CASSLYSAFTDTQYF
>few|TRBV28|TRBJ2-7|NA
TGTGCCAGCAGTTGGAGGGGCCCACTTACCTACGAGCAGTACTTC
CASSWRGPLTYEQYF
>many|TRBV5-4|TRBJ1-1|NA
TGTGCCAGCAGCTTAGACCCCGAGGGGACTGAAGCTTTCTTT
CASSLDPEGTEAFF
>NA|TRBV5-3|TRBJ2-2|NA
TGTGCCAGCAGCAGGGGACCAGCGGGCACCGGGGAGCTGTTTTTT
CASSRGPAGTGELFF
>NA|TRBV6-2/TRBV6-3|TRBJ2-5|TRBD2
TGTGCCAGCAGTTACTCGGATTTGCTAGCGGGGAAAGAGACCCAGTACTTC
CASSYSDLLAGKETQYF
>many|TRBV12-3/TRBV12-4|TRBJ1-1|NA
TGTGCCAGCACCTTTTCTGCCGGGGAAGCTTTCTTT
CASTFSAGEAFF
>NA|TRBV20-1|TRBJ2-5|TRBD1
TGCAGTGCTAGAGATGACAGGGGATTTGTAAGAGAGACCCAGTACTTC
CSARDDRGFVRETQYF
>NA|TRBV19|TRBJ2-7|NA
TGTGCCAGTAGTATAGATGAGGGGGGCTACGAGCAGTACTTC
CASSIDEGGYEQYF
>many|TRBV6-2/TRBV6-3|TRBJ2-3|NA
TGTGCCAGCGCCCGAGCGGCAGATACGCAGTATTTT
CASARAADTQYF
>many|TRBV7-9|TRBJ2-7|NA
TGTGCCAGCAGCTCCGTTCAGAGCGAGGGATACGAGCAGTACTTC
CASSSVQSEGYEQYF
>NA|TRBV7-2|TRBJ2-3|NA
TGTGCCCGCACCCGGCCCGACGCAGATACGCAGGATTTT
CARTRPDADTQDF
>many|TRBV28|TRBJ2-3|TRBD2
TGTGCCAGCAGTTTACTAGCGGGGGGGCCTTCTCCAGATACGCAGTATTTT
CASSLLAGGPSPDTQYF
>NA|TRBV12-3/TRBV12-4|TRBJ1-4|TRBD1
TGTGCCAGCAGTCCTATAACGGGACAGACTAATGAAAAACTGTTTTTT
CASSPITGQTNEKLFF
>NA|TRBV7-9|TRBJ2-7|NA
TGTGCCAGCAGCTCCACGTTGGGTTCCTATGGCGAGCAGTACTTC
CASSSTLGSYGEQYF
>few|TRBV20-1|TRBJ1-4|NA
TGCAGTGCTAGAGACACAGCAACTAATGAAAAACTGTTTTTT
CSARDTATNEKLFF
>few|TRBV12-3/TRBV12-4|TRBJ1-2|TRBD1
TGTGCCAGCAGTTCCAAGGGGACAGATGGCTACACCTTC
CASSSKGTDGYTF
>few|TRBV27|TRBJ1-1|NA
TGTGCCAGCAGTCCAGTCGAACCGCTTCTTAACACTGAAGCTTTCTTT
CASSPVEPLLNTEAFF
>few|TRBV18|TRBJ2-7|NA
TGTGCCAGCTCAGACTTGGCCTACGAGCAGTACTTC
CASSDLAYEQYF
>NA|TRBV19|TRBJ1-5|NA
TGTGCCAGTAGTATTAGTTCCTGGCCCCAGCATTTT
CASSISSWPQHF
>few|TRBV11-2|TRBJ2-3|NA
TGTGCCAGCAGCAGACAGGGAGGGTCTCGAGATACGCAGTATTTT
CASSRQGGSRDTQYF
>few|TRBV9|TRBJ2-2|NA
TGTGCCAGCAGCCCGCTCGGGGGTAATGGGGAGCTGTTTTTT
CASSPLGGNGELFF
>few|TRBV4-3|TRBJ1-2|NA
TGCGCCAGCAGCCAAGATTGGCCAGGGGATGGCTACACCTTC
CASSQDWPGDGYTF
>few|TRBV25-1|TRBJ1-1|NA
TGTGCCAGCAGTGCAGGCCAGGGGCACACTGAAGCTTTCTTT
CASSAGQGHTEAFF
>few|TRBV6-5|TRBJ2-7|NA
TGTGCCAGCAGTTACTCGAGGGGGGGCCACCACGAGCAGTACTTC
CASSYSRGGHHEQYF
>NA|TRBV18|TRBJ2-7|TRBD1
TGTGCCAGCTCACCGCCCGGACAGGAGTCCTACGAGCAGTACTTC
CASSPPGQESYEQYF
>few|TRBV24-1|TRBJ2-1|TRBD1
TGTGCCACCAGTGATCCGGACAGGGGGCCTTACAATGAGCAGTTCTTC
CATSDPDRGPYNEQFF
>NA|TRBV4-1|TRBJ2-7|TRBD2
TGCGCCAGCAGCCAACAAATCGGACTAGCGGGAGAAGAAGAGCAGTACTTC
CASSQQIGLAGEEEQYF
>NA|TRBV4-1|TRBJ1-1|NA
TGCGCCAGCAGCCAAATTGGGGCCCCGGCCGGAGCTTTCTTT
CASSQIGAPAGAFF
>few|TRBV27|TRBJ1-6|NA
TGTGCCAGCAGTTTACTACGGGGGGGCCGGTCCCCCCTCAATTCACCCCTCCACTTT
CASSLLRGGRSPLNSPLHF
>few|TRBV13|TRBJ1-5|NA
TGTGCCAGCAGCTCGGGGGGACCTAGCAATCAGCCCCAGCATTTT
CASSSGGPSNQPQHF
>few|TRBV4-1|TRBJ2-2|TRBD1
TGCGCCAGCAGCCACACGACAGGGCCCCGGGAGCTGTTTTTT
CASSHTTGPRELFF
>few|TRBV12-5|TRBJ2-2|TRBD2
TGTGCTAGTGGCATCGCTAGCGGGAGGGCCCCCGGGGAGCTGTTTTTT
CASGIASGRAPGELFF
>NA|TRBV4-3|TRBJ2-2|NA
TGCGCCAGCAGCCAAGACGAGGGCAGGGTACTTACCGGGGAGCTGTTTTTT
CASSQDEGRVLTGELFF
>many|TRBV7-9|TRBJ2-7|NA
TGTGCCAGCAGTTCTGGCCGGGGAGAGCAGTACTTC
CASSSGRGEQYF
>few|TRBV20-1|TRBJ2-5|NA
TGCAGTGCGCCACTTGGACACCTCCAAGAGACCCAGTACTTC
CSAPLGHLQETQYF
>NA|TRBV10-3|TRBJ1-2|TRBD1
TGTGCCATCAGCCAATCGGGACAGGTTAACTATGGCTACACCTTC
CAISQSGQVNYGYTF
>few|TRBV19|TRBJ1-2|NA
TGTGCCAGTAGTCCACCGGACAGCTATGGCTACACCTTC
CASSPPDSYGYTF